Sequencing of this TCR beta chain was carried out in a study of neoadjuvant anti-PD-1 for oral cavity cancer. Described time point: after neoadjuvant nivolumab, at surgical resection. Germline V CDR1 and CDR2: SGHRS, YFSETQ. The CDR3 sequence is 15 residues long. Trimming left V 0 bases short and J 5 bases short, with 15 bases between. This clone was picked up a small number of times. Tumor libraries mostly used 4 to 5 ug genomic DNA, two replicates each. Using immunoSEQ multiplex PCR, the repertoire was profiled, and TCRdb retains in-frame clones only, with some absent. Of 5,500 to 7,000 clones listed, approximately 59% are singletons.

The genes are TRBV5-1 and TRBJ2-7; either TRBD1 or TRBD2 may fit D (5 bases each). This receptor was identified in a person aged 40-85 years with oral cavity squamous cell carcinoma. The specimen was tumor tissue, collected after nivolumab (anti-PD-1) treatment. CDR3 loop: CASSLVRGPGDEQYF. CDR3 DNA sequence: TGCGCCAGCAGCTTGGTGAGGGGACCGGGTGACGAGCAGTACTTC.